The 9 T cell receptor beta chains listed next were all sequenced from one sample in a study of shared clonotypes between healthy human individuals. The protocol was immunoSEQ multiplex PCR, while the TCRdb copy is restricted to in-frame clones and leaves out a portion. The sample has hundreds of thousands of clones; about 74% are singletons. The sequencing sample was made of memory CD4+ T cells sorted from blood. The subset: CD45RA-negative fraction. The receptors were sampled from a woman under 40 in good health.

The gene calls are TRBV9 and TRBJ2-7, with 8 bases fitting TRBD1. After removal of 4 bases from V and 1 base from J, the junction contained 7 bases not matched to a gene. The CDR3 spans 15 residues. The germline gives CDR1 SGDLS, CDR2 YYNGEE. CDR3 in DNA: TGTGCCAGCAGCAAAAACCGGGACAGGTCCTACGAGCAGTACTTC. Protein: CASSKNRDRSYEQYF.

The V gene is TRBV6-5, the J gene TRBJ1-4; D perhaps matches TRBD1 (5 bases). V was clipped by 0 bases and J by 8 bases, with 16 bases between them. The CDR3 extends over 16 amino acids. Per germline, CDR1 MNHEY and CDR2 SVGAGI. In DNA, the CDR3 is TGTGCCAGCAGTTACTCCCCGGCGGGGCTGGAGGAAAAACTGTTTTTT. This translates into CASSYSPAGLEEKLFF.

In DNA form, the CDR3 reads TGTGCCCTGAGAAGGCGGGACCGAGCGAACACCGGGGAGCTGTTTTTT. Protein: CALRRRDRANTGELFF. V is TRBV7-8 and J is TRBJ2-2, with a tentative D call TRBD2 (6 bases). The CDR3 totals 16 residues. Germline values: CDR1 SGHVS, CDR2 FQNEAQ. V was cut by 11 bases and J by 0 bases, with 19 bases left in between. Drawing the rest from reference TRBV7-8 and TRBJ2-2, the complete variable domain is GAGVSQSPRYKVAKRGQDVALRCDPISGHVSLFWYQQALGQGPEFLTYFQNEAQLDKSGLPSDRFFAERPEGSVSTLKIQRTQQEDSAVYLCALRRRDRANTGELFFGEGSRLTVL.

This clone was observed a few times. The chain has TRBV2 and TRBJ2-7, with 9 bases that match TRBD2. Trimming cost V 10 bases and J 4 bases; bases outside gene matches: 5. Germline CDR1 reads SNHLY; CDR2 reads FYNNEI. The CDR3 is made up of 12 amino acids. The CDR3 coding sequence is TGTGCCATCGGGACTAGCTGGTACGAGCAGTACTTC. Translated: CAIGTSWYEQYF.

The chain employs TRBV2 and TRBJ2-7; 10 bases are shared with TRBD1. Per germline, CDR1 SNHLY and CDR2 FYNNEI. This CDR3 has 17 amino acids. With 0 bases clipped from V and 7 bases from J, the junction kept 12 bases outside the gene matches. CDR3 DNA sequence: TGTGCCAGCAGTGAAGCGGGGGTCGGGACAGGGGATGGGGAGCAGTACTTC. Translated: CASSEAGVGTGDGEQYF.

The rearrangement joins TRBV11-2 to TRBJ2-1; 10 bases match TRBD2. The V segment lost 1 base and the J segment 6 bases; nucleotides outside the gene matches: 9. Germline-derived CDR1 and CDR2 are SGHAT and FQNNGV. The CDR3 is 17 residues long. CDR3 bases: TGTGCCAGCAGCTTAGGTAGCGGGAGGCGCGGAGGCAATGAGCAGTTCTTC. Amino acid sequence: CASSLGSGRRGGNEQFF. Looking up the rest from reference TRBV11-2 and TRBJ2-1 gives the full variable domain: EAGVAQSPRYKIIEKRQSVAFWCNPISGHATLYWYQQILGQGPKLLIQFQNNGVVDDSQLPKDRFSAERLKGVDSTLKIQPAKLEDSAVYLCASSLGSGRRGGNEQFFGPGTRLTVL.

V usage is TRBV7-6 and J usage is TRBJ2-1, with D tentatively TRBD1 or TRBD2 (5 bases each). With 5 bases removed from V and 9 bases from J, the gap between germline ends came to 14 bases. CDR1 SGHVS and CDR2 FNYEAQ come from the germline V gene. The CDR3 loop spans 13 amino acids. CDR3 sequence: CASSSPSGLEQFF. The CDR3 DNA follows: TGTGCCAGCAGCAGTCCTTCGGGGCTTGAGCAGTTCTTC.

J is TRBJ2-1 and V is TRBV5-4; TRBD1 or TRBD2 may be the D gene (5 bases each). Per germline, CDR1 SGHNT and CDR2 YYREEE (reference sequence). The CDR3 spans 15 residues. Trimming took 5 bases from V and 1 from J, leaving 13 bases between them. The CDR3 DNA follows: TGTGCCAGCAGGTTAGGGGAGTGGTCCTACAATGAGCAGTTCTTC. It yields the protein CASRLGEWSYNEQFF.

The chain joins TRBV11-2 to TRBJ1-3; D is undetermined. CDR1 SGHAT and CDR2 FQNNGV come from the germline V gene. CDR3 length equals 15 residues. Trimming removed 0 bases at V and 0 bases at J, with 6 bases between. CDR3 in DNA: TGTGCCAGCAGCTTAGACACAAGCTCTGGAAACACCATATATTTT. This sequence encodes CASSLDTSSGNTIYF.